The 24 T cell receptor beta chains reported below all come from one sample, sequenced in a study of blood T cells in healthy people across ages. Together with a sample-barcoded 5' primer, a J-beta primer mix was included in a second PCR lasting about 6 to 12 cycles. TCRdb ran MiXCR on the 5' RACE reads and lists one entry per CDR3 protein. Here the sample spans roughly 2 million distinct CDR3 sequences, 40% to 55% being singletons. The sample comprised blood. The receptors originated from a woman aged 35 to 49 in good health.

The chain recombines TRBV27 with TRBJ2-6, with D unresolved. Germline CDR1 is MNHEY and CDR2 is SMNVEV (reference sequence). Trimming took 6 bases from V and 1 from J, leaving 10 bases between them. The CDR3 runs 15 residues. The CDR3 DNA is TGTGCCAGCAGCAGAAGAGTTTCTGGGGCCAACGTCCTGACTTTC. Protein product: CASSRRVSGANVLTF. Filled out from reference TRBV27 and TRBJ2-6, the complete variable domain reads EAQVTQNPRYLITVTGKKLTVTCSQNMNHEYMSWYRQDPGLGLRQIYYSMNVEVTDKGDVPEGYKVSRKEKRNFPLILESPSPNQTSLYFCASSRRVSGANVLTFGAGSRLTVL.

This clonotype appeared a few times. This sequence joins TRBV28 and TRBJ2-3, with D perhaps given as TRBD1 or TRBD2 (5 bases each). Germline CDR1 and CDR2: MDHEN and SYDVKM. The CDR3 extends over 13 amino acids. The germline V and J ends were trimmed by 10 bases and 1 base, with 12 bases remaining between them. In DNA form, the CDR3 reads TGTGCCACCGAGGGGTTGCGCACAGATACGCAGTATTTT. Translated: CATEGLRTDTQYF.

V is TRBV6-6 and J is TRBJ2-7; weak D call: TRBD2 (6 bases). The DNA end is more similar to TRBJ2-5, so the J call may be wrong. This CDR3 comprises 16 residues. From germline, CDR1 is MNHNY and CDR2 SVGAGI (reference sequence). CDR3: CASSYRRRAVQETQYF. The CDR3 DNA reads as TGTGCCAGCAGTTACCGGCGGAGGGCAGTCCAAGAGACCCAGTACTTC.

The rearrangement uses TRBV9 and TRBJ2-1, with D tentatively TRBD1 (6 bases). The CDR3 sequence is 13 residues long. V was clipped by 3 bases and J by 8 bases, with 12 bases between them. CDR1 and CDR2 from the germline V gene are SGDLS and YYNGEE. Here the CDR3 DNA reads TGTGCCAGCAGCGGGGGGCCGGTGTATGAGCAGTTCTTC. Its protein product is CASSGGPVYEQFF.

The gene calls are TRBV27 and TRBJ1-6, with D unresolved. V was clipped by 3 bases and J by 8 bases, with 11 bases between them. CDR3 size: 14 residues. Germline lookup yields CDR1 MNHEY and CDR2 SMNVEV (reference sequence). The CDR3 region is CASSFDRADSPLHF. In nucleotides, the CDR3 is TGTGCCAGCAGTTTCGACCGAGCTGATTCACCCCTCCACTTT.

This chain links TRBV5-1 with TRBJ2-3, with 9 bases that match TRBD1. The CDR3 totals 16 residues. V shed 4 bases, J shed 1 base, and the junction held 7 bases outside the gene matches. Germline CDR1 reads SGHRS; CDR2 reads YFSETQ. The CDR3 DNA is TGCGCCAGCAGCCCGACAGGGGGTCGGGGCACAGATACGCAGTATTTT. It yields the protein CASSPTGGRGTDTQYF.

This clonotype occurred once. Sequence at one end of the junction differs from germline and may be a read error. The chain carries TRBV20-1 and TRBJ1-1; the D gene is possibly TRBD1 (5 bases). CDR3 length: 10 residues. The germline CDR1 and CDR2 sequences are DFQATT and SNEGSKA (reference sequence). The CDR3 DNA reads as TGCGGGGGGGTGAACACCGAAGCTTTCTTT. Encoded protein: CGGVNTEAFF.

V and J are TRBV4-1 and TRBJ1-6; no firm D call. The CDR3 sequence is 15 residues long. Trimming removed 4 bases from V and 10 bases from J, with 17 bases in between. Germline assignment: CDR1 MGHRA and CDR2 YSYEKL. The CDR3 DNA reads as TGCGCCAGCAGCCCCACTCCAGTAAAGGAGTCACCCCTCCACTTT. It translates to CASSPTPVKESPLHF.

The chain recombines TRBV4-1 with TRBJ1-5; the D is unclear. Germline V CDR1 and CDR2: MGHRA, YSYEKL. CDR3 length equals 17 residues. The V and J ends lost 0 bases and 0 bases respectively, with 12 bases between them. This CDR3 is CASSQDGSGYSNQPQHF. CDR3 nucleotides: TGCGCCAGCAGCCAAGATGGGAGCGGATATAGCAATCAGCCCCAGCATTTT.

This clonotype was counted a single time. The chain couples TRBV7-2 to TRBJ2-6; possibly TRBD1 for D (5 bases). The V gene lost 5 bases and the J gene lost 1 base, with 21 bases spanning the gap. The germline V gene has CDR1 SGHTA and CDR2 FQGNSA. The CDR3 spans 19 residues. CDR3: CASSRGNRPGLSGANVLTF. For the CDR3, the DNA is TGTGCCAGCAGCCGAGGAAATCGTCCAGGGCTTTCTGGGGCCAACGTCCTGACTTTC.

The V call is TRBV4-2, the J call TRBJ2-3, with 7 bases that match TRBD1. CDR1 is LGHNA and CDR2 is YNFKEQ in the germline V gene. The length of the CDR3 is 16 residues. V trimming: 4 bases; J trimming: 2 bases; junction bases outside the gene matches: 9. The CDR3 here is CASSPSRQGFTDTQYF. The CDR3 nucleotides read TGTGCCAGCAGCCCAAGCCGACAGGGCTTCACAGATACGCAGTATTTT.

The rearrangement uses TRBV6-6 and TRBJ1-2, with unresolved D. Trimming cost V 6 bases and J 4 bases, with 12 bases left between them. CDR3 length: 13 residues. CDR1 MNHNY and CDR2 SVGAGI come from the germline V gene (reference sequence). The CDR3 DNA reads TGTGCCAGCAGCTACAGTAACACCTATGGCTACACCTTC. Residues: CASSYSNTYGYTF.

The V and J genes are TRBV5-6 and TRBJ2-7; 8 bases fit TRBD1. V dropped 3 bases and J dropped 3; count of bases not matched to a gene: 5. This CDR3 comprises 14 residues. Per the germline V gene, CDR1 is SGHDT and CDR2 is YYEEEE. CDR3 nucleotides: TGTGCCAGCAGCTACCGGACAGGGAACTACGAGCAGTACTTC. This sequence encodes CASSYRTGNYEQYF.

The V gene is TRBV6-1, the J gene TRBJ1-2; D gene uncertain. The V end lost 1 base, the J end lost 5 bases, and 11 bases lay between the germline ends. Germline values: CDR1 MNHNS, CDR2 SASEGT. The CDR3 is made up of 14 amino acids. The CDR3 coding sequence is TGTGCCAGCAGTGAAGGAGCAGCTATATATGGCTACACCTTC. Encoded protein: CASSEGAAIYGYTF.

The rearrangement links TRBV9 to TRBJ1-2; a possible D gene is TRBD1 (6 bases). The CDR3 runs to 12 residues. Germline V gene data show CDR1 as SGDLS and CDR2 as YYNGEE. V lost 3 bases and J 6 bases, leaving 9 bases between the germline ends. Here the CDR3 DNA reads TGTGCCAGCAGCGACAGGGAGAATGGCTACACCTTC. It codes for CASSDRENGYTF.

A few counts support this clonotype. This CDR3 is CASGANTDTQYF. The CDR3, as DNA: TGTGCCAGCGGAGCAAACACAGATACGCAGTATTTT. This sequence joins TRBV28 and TRBJ2-3; D is uncertain. V shed 8 bases and J shed 2 bases, with 8 bases lying between them. This CDR3 contains 12 residues. In germline, CDR1 is MDHEN, CDR2 SYDVKM.

The chain combines TRBV20-1 with TRBJ1-2; 8 nucleotides line up with TRBD1. Germline CDR1 DFQATT, CDR2 SNEGSKA (reference sequence). The CDR3 sequence is 14 residues long. Trimming took 5 bases from V and 3 from J; bases not matched to a gene: 8. In nucleotides, the CDR3 is TGCAGTGCTCAATCAGGGGGCACTGACTATGGCTACACCTTC. As protein: CSAQSGGTDYGYTF.

This clonotype turned up a few times. The J gene is TRBJ1-4, the V gene TRBV6-5, with 10 bases matching TRBD1. J was trimmed by 8 bases and V by 6 bases; bases with no gene match: 6. Germline CDR1 MNHEY, CDR2 SVGAGI. CDR3 length: 14 residues. In DNA form, the CDR3 reads TGTGCCAGCAGACCGGGACAGGGGCGCGAAAAACTGTTTTTT. Its protein is CASRPGQGREKLFF.

CDR3: CSARRGPNQPQHF. Here the CDR3 DNA reads TGCAGTGCCCGGAGGGGCCCCAATCAGCCCCAGCATTTT. The chain combines TRBV20-1 with TRBJ1-5; D perhaps matches TRBD1 (5 bases). CDR1 DFQATT and CDR2 SNEGSKA come from the germline V gene (reference sequence). Trimming pared 6 bases from V and 3 bases from J, leaving 12 bases between. The CDR3 is 13 residues long.

The chain employs TRBV3-1 and TRBJ2-2, with D hard to call. CDR1 is LGHDT, CDR2 YNNKEL, per germline (reference sequence). The V and J ends lost 0 bases and 7 bases respectively, with 15 bases between them. The CDR3 covers 16 residues. CDR3 sequence reads: CASSQDPPGFGGELFF. The CDR3 nucleotides are TGTGCCAGCAGCCAAGATCCACCCGGGTTTGGCGGGGAGCTGTTTTTT.

CDR3 coding DNA: TGTGCCAGCAGTTACTCGAGTGGCCTGGACAATGAGCAGTTCTTC. This sequence encodes CASSYSSGLDNEQFF. The chain joins TRBV6-5 to TRBJ2-1, with D uncertain. The ends were cut back, 0 bases at V and 5 bases at J, with 11 bases in the middle. The CDR3 totals 15 residues. Per germline, CDR1 MNHEY and CDR2 SVGAGI.

This chain connects TRBV29-1 to TRBJ1-2, with D hard to call. V lost 6 bases to trimming and J lost 7 bases, with 18 bases between them. The CDR3 has 13 residues. CDR1 and CDR2 (germline): SQVTM, ANQGSEA. The CDR3 DNA reads TGCAGCGTAGAAAGGCCTAACAATTGTGGCTACACCTTC. Its protein is CSVERPNNCGYTF.

This clonotype was observed a few times. CDR3 nucleotides: TGTGCCAGCTCACCGTCCCCCAGGGGTTCTGATACGCAGTATTTT. The encoded protein is CASSPSPRGSDTQYF. V gene TRBV18 combines with J gene TRBJ2-3; possible D gene TRBD1, 6 bases. CDR1 and CDR2 from the germline V gene are KGHSH and LQKENI. CDR3 length equals 15 residues. The germline V and J ends were trimmed by 3 bases and 6 bases, with 16 bases remaining between them.

The chain couples TRBV20-1 to TRBJ1-5; D perhaps matches TRBD1 (5 bases). V was clipped by 4 bases and J by 4 bases, with 17 bases between them. Germline-derived CDR1 and CDR2 are DFQATT and SNEGSKA (reference sequence). The CDR3 extends over 15 amino acids. CDR3 loop: CSATLGGISNQPQHF. CDR3 DNA: TGCAGTGCTACCCTGGGGGGGATTTCGAATCAGCCCCAGCATTTT.